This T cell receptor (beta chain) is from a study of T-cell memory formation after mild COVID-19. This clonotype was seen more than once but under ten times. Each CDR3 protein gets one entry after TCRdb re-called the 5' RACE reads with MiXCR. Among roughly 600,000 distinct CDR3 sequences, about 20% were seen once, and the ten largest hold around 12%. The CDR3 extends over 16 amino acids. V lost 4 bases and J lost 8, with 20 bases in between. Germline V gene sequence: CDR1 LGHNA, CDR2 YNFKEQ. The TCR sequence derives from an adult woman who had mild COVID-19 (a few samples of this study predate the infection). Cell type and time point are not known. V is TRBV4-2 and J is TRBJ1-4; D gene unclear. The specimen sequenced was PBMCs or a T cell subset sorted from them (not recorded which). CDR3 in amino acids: CASSPNLAGIGEKLFF. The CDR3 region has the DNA TGTGCCAGCAGCCCCAACCTTGCCGGGATTGGGGAAAAACTGTTTTTT.